This T cell receptor beta chain was observed in a study of T cells in Graves' hyperthyroidism and ophthalmopathy. From germline, CDR1 is SGHVS and CDR2 FNYEAQ. Losses at the gene ends were 5 bases for V and 1 base for J; bases not matched to a gene: 5. This CDR3 region has 15 residues. Template material for amplifying TCR beta CDR3 regions consisted of RNA transcripts. RT-PCR in the first round (using the HTBI primer set) targeted the TCR CDR3. Via MiXCR, TCRdb re-called the multiplex PCR reads, giving one row per CDR3 protein. The sample contains some 690,000 distinct CDR3 sequences, 17% of which appear only once. This clonotype was counted ten times or more. The antigen remains unidentified. Study conclusions and caveats: Most thyroid clonotypes expanded above 0.001 were also detected in blood. Using 13 V-J features, a model discriminated ophthalmopathy from stable hyperthyroidism.

The sample consisted of blood. This sequence originates from a man aged 50-60 years with Graves' hyperthyroidism. The chain couples TRBV7-6 to TRBJ2-7, with 10 bases identical to TRBD1. The CDR3 nucleotides read TGTGCCAGCAGCCCTGACAGGGGGCATTCCTACGAGCAGTACTTC. Its protein is CASSPDRGHSYEQYF.